The 10 T cell receptor beta chains below all came from one sample that was sequenced in a study of blood T cell repertoires in COVID-19. Clones were sequenced by immunoSEQ multiplex PCR, and TCRdb holds only the in-frame ones, with some missing. The top ten clones hold 3.1% of a sample with about 270,000 clones, about four fifths of them seen once. The sequenced sample consisted of peripheral blood. These receptors all stem from a woman aged 18-29 years with acute or convalescent COVID-19.

This chain joins TRBV12-3 or TRBV12-4 and TRBJ1-1, with D unclear. V lost 4 bases and J 1 base, leaving 7 bases between the germline ends. The CDR3 has 13 amino acids. CDR3 sequence (DNA): TGTGCCAGCAGTTGGAGTGGGAACACTGAAGCTTTCTTT. It codes for CASSWSGNTEAFF.

The chain is built from TRBV3-1 (or the pseudogene TRBV3-2) and TRBJ2-1, with 7 bases fitting TRBD1. CDR3 length: 14 amino acids. CDR1 and CDR2 from the germline V gene are LGHDT and YNNKEL (reference sequence). The ends lost 1 base at V and 6 bases at J; junction bases unmatched: 3. The CDR3 sequence: CASSQVAGGNEQFF. CDR3 in DNA: TGTGCCAGCAGCCAAGTCGCAGGGGGCAATGAGCAGTTCTTC.

The chain joins TRBV5-1 to TRBJ1-1; 12 nucleotides agree with TRBD1. The CDR3 consists of 18 residues. Trimming at V came to 0 bases and at J to 1 base, leaving 7 bases not matched to a gene. Germline-derived CDR1 and CDR2 are SGHRS and YFSETQ. CDR3 residues: CASSLAPGQGAENTEAFF. In nucleotides, the CDR3 is TGCGCCAGCAGCTTGGCCCCGGGACAGGGGGCGGAGAACACTGAAGCTTTCTTT. The variable domain in full, with the rest retrieved from reference TRBV5-1 and TRBJ1-1, is KAGVTQTPRYLIKTRGQQVTLSCSPISGHRSVSWYQQTPGQGLQFLFEYFSETQRNKGNFPGRFSGRQFSNSRSEMNVSTLELGDSALYLCASSLAPGQGAENTEAFFGQGTRLTVV.

This rearrangement joins TRBV19 to TRBJ2-2, with D possibly TRBD2 on 5 matching bases. This CDR3 is 18 amino acids long. Germline CDR1 reads LNHDA; CDR2 reads SQIVND (reference sequence). Trimming took off 5 bases at V and 2 bases at J, with 21 bases between the two ends. CDR3 residues: CASSLGPAERSNTGELFF. CDR3 in DNA: TGTGCCAGTAGTCTAGGACCCGCGGAGCGGAGTAACACCGGGGAGCTGTTTTTT.

The chain has TRBV7-6 and TRBJ2-7; 7 bases line up with TRBD2. The germline V gene has CDR1 SGHVS and CDR2 FNYEAQ. V dropped 5 bases and J dropped 0; count of bases not matched to a gene: 7. The CDR3 is made up of 15 amino acids. The CDR3 nucleotides are TGTGCCAGCAGCCCCTTTGGCGGGAGCTCCTACGAGCAGTACTTC. This gives the protein CASSPFGGSSYEQYF.

The genes are TRBV5-6 and TRBJ1-3; 7 bases are shared with TRBD1. The CDR3 loop spans 18 amino acids. Trimming took 3 bases from V and 0 from J; bases not matched to a gene: 12. The germline CDR1 and CDR2 sequences are SGHDT and YYEEEE. CDR3 in amino acids: CASSSPSDRESSGNTIYF. Here the CDR3 DNA reads TGTGCCAGCAGCTCCCCTTCTGACAGGGAATCCTCTGGAAACACCATATATTTT. The full variable domain, with the rest looked up from reference TRBV5-6 and TRBJ1-3, is DAGVTQSPTHLIKTRGQQVTLRCSPKSGHDTVSWYQQALGQGPQFIFQYYEEEERQRGNFPDRFSGHQFPNYSSELNVNALLLGDSALYLCASSSPSDRESSGNTIYFGEGSWLTVV.

The rearrangement uses TRBV6-5 and TRBJ1-4; 9 nucleotides match TRBD1. Germline values: CDR1 MNHEY, CDR2 SVGAGI. J gave up 4 bases and V 0 bases, and 3 bases lay outside the gene matches. This CDR3 comprises 16 residues. The CDR3 loop reads CASSYSSTGGNEKLFF. For the CDR3, the DNA is TGTGCCAGCAGTTACTCTTCGACAGGGGGTAATGAAAAACTGTTTTTT.

The V call is TRBV6-1, the J call TRBJ2-7, with 7 bases identical to TRBD2. Germline CDR1 and CDR2: MNHNS and SASEGT. V lost 6 bases to trimming and J lost 2 bases; unmatched junction nucleotides: 4. The CDR3 is 13 residues long. The DNA for the CDR3 is TGTGCCAGCAGGCCCGGGGGGACCTACGAGCAGTACTTC. Its translation is CASRPGGTYEQYF.

This rearrangement joins TRBV7-9 to TRBJ2-5, with TRBD1 matching 10 bases. The CDR3 is made up of 18 amino acids. Germline loops: CDR1 SEHNR, CDR2 FQNEAQ (reference sequence). Unmatched junction bases numbered 12, after V lost 4 bases and J lost 1 base. The CDR3 reads CASSSLVGRQGAQETQYF. For the CDR3, the DNA is TGTGCCAGCAGCTCCTTAGTCGGCCGACAGGGGGCCCAAGAGACCCAGTACTTC.

The chain joins TRBV7-2 to TRBJ2-4, with TRBD2 identical over 12 bases. Germline lookup yields CDR1 SGHTA and CDR2 FQGNSA. The CDR3 totals 20 residues. After removal of 0 bases from V and 4 bases from J, the junction contained 13 bases not matched to a gene. The CDR3 spells CASSLARTSGTLGTKNIQYF. The CDR3 DNA sequence: TGTGCCAGCAGCTTAGCTAGGACTAGCGGGACCCTCGGGACGAAAAACATTCAGTACTTC.